The present T cell receptor (beta chain) was sequenced within a study of blood T cell repertoires in COVID-19 (dated by TCRdb to about 2020). At the level of the whole study: Samples from collaborators originated in the United States, Italy and Spain and spanned both the acute and convalescent phases of COVID-19. The sample metadata nearly always contained a de-identified subject ID, COVID-19 status, age in years and sex. A freely available public database, intended as a resource for researchers studying the immune response to SARS-CoV-2, is where the repertoires were released. Samples came from the ongoing ImmuneRACE study (first 160 participants) plus 1,254 subjects from 6 global collaborators. Where available, HLA class I and class II types were taken from metadata supplied by the sample provider and were not determined by assay-based typing. The prospective study material was composed of cDNA or gDNA derived from T cells, B-cell-depleted T cells, or PBMCs. Subjects who had been exposed to COVID-19, were actively infected with it, or had recovered from it provided the deeply sampled blood TCRbeta repertoires that made up the dataset.

At the junction V is shortened by 4 bases and J by 7 bases; bases outside the gene matches: 7. The CDR1 and CDR2 encoded by the germline V gene (reference sequence) are LNHDA and SQIVND. The cysteine opens and the phenylalanine closes a CDR3 of 13 amino acids. Only CDR3 DNA is held: 39 bases, read in frame from base 1. On the study overall, not on this receptor specifically: The amount of clinical and demographic metadata varied by source and participant and was provided uncurated.

TCRbeta CDR3 regions were amplified from genomic DNA by means of the immunoSEQ Assay, a bias-controlled multiplex PCR. In the original analysis: The number of nucleated cells in each sample was estimated from the amplification of reference gene primers within the assay. To quantify the absolute abundance of each unique TCRbeta CDR3 rearrangement, sequence reads were collapsed and filtered. For each sample, productive Simpson clonality was calculated as the square root of Simpson's diversity index across productive rearrangements. As stored in TCRdb, this immuneACCESS dataset retains in-frame rearrangements with V and J assigned. A fraction of the clones does not appear; measured against another copy, unresolved V genes explain less than half of the discrepancy, and the remainder lacks a known reason. Clonal size and the V and J genes are those of that table, whereas D and trimming came from the DNA. Recorded for this sample are around 50,000 clones; around 84% of them occurred a single time. The ten most abundant clones make up about 8% of the sample.

Collaborating institutions collected whole blood in K2EDTA tubes following their own protocols. For TCRbeta analysis, collaborators shipped samples in one of three forms: frozen whole blood, isolated PBMCs, or DNA extracted from either of those sample types. The table lists this clone with a count of one. The target of this receptor is not known. No per-base quality is available; no much larger clone lies one base away. The sequence is built from TRBV19 and TRBJ2-7, with 7 middle bases fitting TRBD1. The sample taken for sequencing was peripheral blood. The TCR was taken from a human donor in a cohort sampled during active COVID-19. Read as DNA, the sequence is TGTGCCAGTAGTACAGACAGGGTCGAGGAGCAGTACTTC. Its translation reads: CASSTDRVEEQYF.